Below are 9 T cell receptor beta chains sequenced from a single sample in a study of blood T cell repertoires in COVID-19 (TCRdb year 2020). Library construction relied on the immunoSEQ multiplex PCR assay. The table comes from immuneACCESS by way of TCRdb, which keeps in-frame sequences with V and J called. Part of the clones is missing from these tables; in studies checked, under half for an unresolved V gene and the rest for unknown reasons. Recorded for this sample are 65,000 to 75,000 clones; approximately 80% of them occurred a single time. Roughly 9.7% of the sample belongs to the ten largest clones. The specimen sequenced was peripheral blood. The receptor set was obtained from a woman aged 80 or over with acute or convalescent COVID-19.

The chain carries TRBV15 and TRBJ1-6; D unclear. The CDR3 is 15 residues long. Germline CDR1 reads LNHNV; CDR2 reads YYDKDF (reference sequence). V lost 5 bases to trimming and J lost 8 bases, with 16 bases between them. The CDR3, as DNA: TGTGCCACCAGCTCAAAGAGAGGCCAGTATTCACCCCTCCACTTT. It is translated as CATSSKRGQYSPLHF.

As DNA, the CDR3 is TGTGCCAGCAGTTTGGCAGGGGGCGGAGGCTACACCTTC. Amino acid sequence: CASSLAGGGGYTF. The rearrangement links TRBV12-3 or TRBV12-4 to TRBJ1-2, with 8 bases aligning to TRBD1. CDR3 size: 13 residues. The V and J ends lost 3 bases and 8 bases, in that order; junction bases with no gene match: 5.

This clone was observed a handful of times. The V and J genes are TRBV2 and TRBJ1-6, with a possible D match to TRBD1 (6 bases). The V end was cut by 8 bases, the J end by 7 bases, with 15 bases between. The germline gives CDR1 SNHLY, CDR2 FYNNEI. This CDR3 is 14 amino acids long. The CDR3 loop reads CASDSRGFNSPLHF. CDR3 sequence (DNA): TGTGCCAGCGACAGCAGGGGTTTCAATTCACCCCTCCACTTT.

The CDR3 here is CASSYPGSYF. The CDR3 coding sequence is TGTGCCAGCAGTTACCCAGGTTCTTATTTT. This chain links TRBV6-5 with TRBJ1-3; unclear D gene. The CDR3 is 10 residues long. Between the trimmed V and J ends, which lost 2 bases and 16 bases, there was a span of 9 bases. The germline gives CDR1 MNHEY, CDR2 SVGAGI.

The CDR3 DNA sequence: TGTGCCATCAGGGCCGCTGGGACAGCGGGTACCGGGGAGCTGTTTTTT. Translating it yields CAIRAAGTAGTGELFF. The rearrangement uses TRBV10-3 and TRBJ2-2, with a tentative D call TRBD1 (7 bases). The length of the CDR3 is 16 residues. CDR1 is ENHRY and CDR2 is SYGVKD in the germline V gene. V dropped 6 bases and J dropped 5 bases, with 19 bases sitting between them.

V gene TRBV19 combines with J gene TRBJ1-1, with 8 nucleotides matching TRBD1. V was clipped by 5 bases and J by 2 bases; unmatched bases: 7. The CDR3 spans 15 residues. Germline CDR1 and CDR2: LNHDA and SQIVND (reference sequence). The DNA for the CDR3 is TGTGCCAGTAGTGGTAGACAGGGGAGAAACACTGAAGCTTTCTTT. Translation gives CASSGRQGRNTEAFF. Variable domain in full (rest from reference TRBV19 and TRBJ1-1): DGGITQSPKYLFRKEGQNVTLSCEQNLNHDAMYWYRQDPGQGLRLIYYSQIVNDFQKGDIAEGYSVSREKKESFPLTVTSAQKNPTAFYLCASSGRQGRNTEAFFGQGTRLTVV.

The DNA for the CDR3 is TGTGCCAGCAGTAAACAGTGGGAGGCAGATACGCAGTATTTT. This encodes CASSKQWEADTQYF. V gene TRBV6-5 combines with J gene TRBJ2-3; D may be TRBD2 (6 bases). Trimming removed 5 bases from V and 4 bases from J, with 13 bases in between. The CDR3 runs 14 residues. The germline gives CDR1 MNHEY, CDR2 SVGAGI.

The J gene is TRBJ2-3, the V gene TRBV11-2, with TRBD2 matching 10 bases. Germline lookup yields CDR1 SGHAT and CDR2 FQNNGV. V lost 3 bases and J lost 4; bases outside the gene matches: 1. CDR3 length equals 14 residues. This chain's CDR3 is CASSLGLAPDTQYF. In nucleotides, the CDR3 is TGTGCCAGCAGCTTGGGACTAGCGCCAGATACGCAGTATTTT. The whole variable domain, filled in from reference TRBV11-2 and TRBJ2-3, reads EAGVAQSPRYKIIEKRQSVAFWCNPISGHATLYWYQQILGQGPKLLIQFQNNGVVDDSQLPKDRFSAERLKGVDSTLKIQPAKLEDSAVYLCASSLGLAPDTQYFGPGTRLTVL.

This chain uses TRBV5-1 with TRBJ2-2, with a weak D call TRBD1 (5 bases). V shed 0 bases and J shed 4 bases, with 22 bases lying between them. This CDR3 has 19 amino acids. From germline, CDR1 is SGHRS and CDR2 YFSETQ. The CDR3 loop is CASSLASPASVRATGELFF. CDR3 nucleotides: TGCGCCAGCAGCTTGGCCAGCCCGGCTTCGGTCAGGGCCACCGGGGAGCTGTTTTTT.